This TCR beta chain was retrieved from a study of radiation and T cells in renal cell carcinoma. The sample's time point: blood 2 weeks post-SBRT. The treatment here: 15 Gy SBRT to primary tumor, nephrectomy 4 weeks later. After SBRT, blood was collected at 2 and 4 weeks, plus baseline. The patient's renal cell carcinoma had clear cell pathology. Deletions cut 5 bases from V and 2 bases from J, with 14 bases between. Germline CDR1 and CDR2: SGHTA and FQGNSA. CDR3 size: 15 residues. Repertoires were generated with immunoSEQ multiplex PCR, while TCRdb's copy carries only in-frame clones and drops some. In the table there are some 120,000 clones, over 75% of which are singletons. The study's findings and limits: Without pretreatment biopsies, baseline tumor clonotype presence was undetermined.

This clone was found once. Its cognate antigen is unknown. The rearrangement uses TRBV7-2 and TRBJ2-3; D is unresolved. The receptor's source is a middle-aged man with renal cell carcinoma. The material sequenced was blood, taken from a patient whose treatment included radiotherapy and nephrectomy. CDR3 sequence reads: CASSPIAGVTDTQYF. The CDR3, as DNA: TGTGCCAGCAGCCCCATAGCTGGGGTCACAGATACGCAGTATTTT.